Listed below are T cell receptor beta chains from one sample, sequenced in a study of cytomegalovirus exposure and HLA in healthy donors. The data were produced by immunoSEQ multiplex PCR, yet TCRdb's version contains in-frame clones alone and is incomplete. The profile shows hundreds of thousands of clones, just under 80% of them singletons. Sequencing was performed on PBMCs. The source is a boy under 18 in good health and CMV-seronegative. The CDR3 runs from the conserved cysteine through the conserved F or W. The order of the fields is CDR3 length, V gene, clone size, CDR3 protein. Only some rows state a clone size, as once, few, many or a class for expanded clones.

length: 15; V: TRBV6-6; size: NA; CDR3: CASSYLWTAQETQYF
length: 16; V: TRBV10-1; size: NA; CDR3: CASSESRRTRGYGYTF
length: 15; V: TRBV5-4; size: NA; CDR3: CASGVAGFFTDTQYF
length: 16; V: TRBV6-5; size: few; CDR3: CASSLTGGEGSYEQYF
length: 14; V: TRBV7-8; size: NA; CDR3: CASSLRGGPYEQYF
length: 14; V: TRBV21-1; size: NA; CDR3: CASSKCRSPDGYTF
length: 15; V: TRBV5-4; size: few; CDR3: CASSAWTGIYYEQYF
length: 14; V: TRBV28; size: once; CDR3: CASTPGQGHSPLHF
length: 16; V: TRBV4-1; size: NA; CDR3: CASSPQDGRGNTEAFF
length: 17; V: TRBV5-1; size: NA; CDR3: CASSHGHERPSYNEQFF
length: 16; V: TRBV6-6; size: NA; CDR3: CASSYQWTGTGQPQHF
length: 15; V: TRBV6-5; size: NA; CDR3: CASMVISGHSYEQYF
length: 14; V: TRBV7-9; size: NA; CDR3: CASSLVEHTYEQYF
length: 14; V: TRBV5-1; size: NA; CDR3: CASSLGLAGGEQYF
length: 12; V: TRBV30; size: NA; CDR3: CACGTVDGELFF
length: 16; V: TRBV5-6; size: NA; CDR3: CASSMLQGLWTDTQYF
length: 13; V: TRBV29-1; size: NA; CDR3: CSVWTGSGETQYF
length: 15; V: TRBV2; size: NA; CDR3: CASSALTGGKDTQYF
length: 13; V: TRBV7-3; size: NA; CDR3: CASSLTPSGTQYF
length: 13; V: TRBV7-9; size: NA; CDR3: CASRSGHDAEAFF
length: 12; V: TRBV7-9; size: NA; CDR3: CASKQGTQPQHF
length: 15; V: TRBV2; size: few; CDR3: CASNLLNLSYNEQFF
length: 17; V: TRBV30; size: few; CDR3: CALLPGQANTNTGELFF
length: 13; V: TRBV30; size: NA; CDR3: CAWSRVNTGELFF
length: 17; V: TRBV5-1; size: NA; CDR3: CASSADYAGAFTDTQYF
length: 16; V: TRBV7-2; size: NA; CDR3: CASSLVPSGGTDTQYF
length: 14; V: TRBV6-1; size: NA; CDR3: CASSEYVDSYGYTF
length: 11; V: TRBV29-1; size: few; CDR3: CSAGDNYGYTF
length: 14; V: TRBV5-1; size: NA; CDR3: CASSPDSNSYEQYF
length: 15; V: TRBV29-1; size: NA; CDR3: CSVGASGFSTDTQYF
length: 13; V: TRBV7-9; size: few; CDR3: CSSSPHMNTEAFF
length: 15; V: TRBV11-2; size: NA; CDR3: CASSYQFQGQETQYF
length: 18; V: TRBV5-8; size: NA; CDR3: CASSHIWTSGRALDEQYF
length: 13; V: TRBV27; size: NA; CDR3: CATWDRGSYEQYF
length: 15; V: TRBV6-5; size: NA; CDR3: CASHPGDRVNQPQHF
length: 15; V: TRBV4-2; size: NA; CDR3: CASSQADTSNEKLFF
length: 14; V: TRBV4-1; size: NA; CDR3: CASSQQLQGYEQYF
length: 13; V: TRBV29-1; size: NA; CDR3: CSVDLLSVYGYTF
length: 12; V: TRBV30; size: few; CDR3: CAWSYVGAEAFF
length: 15; V: TRBV4-1; size: once; CDR3: CASSHATGITDTQYF
length: 14; V: TRBV11-3; size: NA; CDR3: CASSLMTGGTEAFF
length: 14; V: TRBV10-2; size: NA; CDR3: CASKASGDGGELFF
length: 17; V: TRBV23-1; size: NA; CDR3: CASSLTSGQGAQETQYF
length: 15; V: TRBV6-1; size: NA; CDR3: CASSEWGWEDTEAFF
length: 15; V: TRBV30; size: NA; CDR3: CAWSVGVRRSNEQFF
length: 15; V: TRBV19; size: NA; CDR3: CASSATGSSNQPQHF
length: 14; V: TRBV9; size: NA; CDR3: CASSARDRGTEAFF
length: 16; V: TRBV7-9; size: NA; CDR3: CASSVRLAGVPNEQFF
length: 17; V: TRBV27; size: NA; CDR3: CASRLQEAGLGTYEQYF
length: 13; V: TRBV11-3; size: NA; CDR3: CASSPTRVGGYTF
length: 13; V: TRBV27; size: NA; CDR3: CASTGGARGELFF
length: 14; V: TRBV7-9; size: few; CDR3: CASSYPGQGYEQYF
length: 14; V: TRBV29-1; size: NA; CDR3: CSVLNPRQVTEAFF